The subject of this entry is one T cell receptor beta chain. As yet, its antigen is unknown. The entry originates in a study of identical twins. Findings and limits, study-wide: Possibly, invariant MAIT and iNKT cells partly confounded zero-insertion analyses. Beta clonotypes that were abundant in cord blood contained fewer insertions, a pattern absent from memory repertoires. Out-of-frame alpha sequences shared by twins showed excess low generation probability.

TCRdb recomputed calls from the 5' RACE reads with MiXCR, one row per CDR3 protein. The data hold 420,000 or so distinct CDR3 sequences, with about 18% observed a single time. Input material: naive T cells sorted from blood. This receptor was obtained from a man in his fifties in good health.

CDR3 sequence: CASSLRDSQYF. For the CDR3, the DNA is TGTGCCAGCAGCCTCCGGGACAGTCAGTACTTC. The chain employs TRBV7-9 and TRBJ2-7, with TRBD1 matching 7 bases. The V segment lost 5 bases and the J segment 10 bases; nucleotides outside the gene matches: 5. The CDR3 contains 11 residues. The germline CDR1 and CDR2 sequences are SEHNR and FQNEAQ (reference sequence).